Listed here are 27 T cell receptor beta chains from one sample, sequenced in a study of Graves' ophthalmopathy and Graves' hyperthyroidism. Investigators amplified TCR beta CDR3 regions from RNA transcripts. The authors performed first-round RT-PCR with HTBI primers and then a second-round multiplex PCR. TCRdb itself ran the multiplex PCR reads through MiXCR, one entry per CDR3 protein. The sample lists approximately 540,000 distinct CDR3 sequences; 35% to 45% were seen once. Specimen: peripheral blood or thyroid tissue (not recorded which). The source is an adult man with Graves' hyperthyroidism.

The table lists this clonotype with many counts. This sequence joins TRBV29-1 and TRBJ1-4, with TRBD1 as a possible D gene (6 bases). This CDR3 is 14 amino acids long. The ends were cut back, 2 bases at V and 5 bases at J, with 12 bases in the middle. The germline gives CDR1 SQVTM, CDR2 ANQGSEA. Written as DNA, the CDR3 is TGCAGCGTTGAAAGGTCAGGGGTAAATGAAAAACTGTTTTTT. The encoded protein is CSVERSGVNEKLFF.

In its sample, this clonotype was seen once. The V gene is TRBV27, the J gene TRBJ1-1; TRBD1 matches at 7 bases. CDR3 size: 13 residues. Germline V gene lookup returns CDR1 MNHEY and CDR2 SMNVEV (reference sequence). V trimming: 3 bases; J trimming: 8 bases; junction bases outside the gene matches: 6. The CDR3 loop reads CASSFRGESEAFF. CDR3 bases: TGTGCCAGCAGTTTCAGGGGGGAGTCCGAAGCTTTCTTT.

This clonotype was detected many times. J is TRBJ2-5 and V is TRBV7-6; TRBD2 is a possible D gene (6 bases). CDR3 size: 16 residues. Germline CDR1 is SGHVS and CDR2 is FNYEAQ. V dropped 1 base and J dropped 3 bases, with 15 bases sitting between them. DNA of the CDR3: TGTGCCAGCAGCTTAGTTTTCCGGGGGTTTGAAGAGACCCAGTACTTC. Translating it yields CASSLVFRGFEETQYF.

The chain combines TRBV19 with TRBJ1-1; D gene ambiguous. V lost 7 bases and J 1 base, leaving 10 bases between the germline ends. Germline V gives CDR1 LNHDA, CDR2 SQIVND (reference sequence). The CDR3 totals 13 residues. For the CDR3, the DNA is TGTGCCAGTACCCCCCGGGCGAACACTGAAGCTTTCTTT. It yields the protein CASTPRANTEAFF.

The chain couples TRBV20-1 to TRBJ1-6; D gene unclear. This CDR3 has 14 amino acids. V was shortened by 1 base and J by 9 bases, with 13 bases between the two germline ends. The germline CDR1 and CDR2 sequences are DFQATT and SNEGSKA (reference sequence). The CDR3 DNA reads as TGCAGTGCTAGAGTTTCAGGTCTTAGTTCACCCCTCCACTTT. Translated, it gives CSARVSGLSSPLHF.

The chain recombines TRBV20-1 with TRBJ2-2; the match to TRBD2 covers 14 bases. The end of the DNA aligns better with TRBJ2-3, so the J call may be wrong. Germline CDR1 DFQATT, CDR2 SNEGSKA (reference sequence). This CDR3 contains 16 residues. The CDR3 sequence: CSADATSGGDTDTQYF. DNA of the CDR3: TGCAGTGCTGACGCGACTAGCGGGGGGGACACAGATACGCAGTATTTT.

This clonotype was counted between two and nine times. CDR3: CASSLVMMTGANVLTF. In DNA form, the CDR3 reads TGCGCCAGCAGCTTGGTGATGATGACTGGGGCCAACGTCCTGACTTTC. The chain couples TRBV5-1 to TRBJ2-6; D ambiguous. Trimming took off 0 bases at V and 2 bases at J, with 9 bases between the two ends. CDR1 and CDR2 from the germline V gene are SGHRS and YFSETQ. This CDR3 is 16 amino acids long.

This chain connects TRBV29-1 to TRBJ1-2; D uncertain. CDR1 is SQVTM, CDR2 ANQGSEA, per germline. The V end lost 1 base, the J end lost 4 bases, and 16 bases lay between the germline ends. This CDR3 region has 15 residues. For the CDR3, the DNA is TGCAGCGTTGAAGGGGCTAGCCCCCATGGCTATGGCTACACCTTC. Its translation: CSVEGASPHGYGYTF. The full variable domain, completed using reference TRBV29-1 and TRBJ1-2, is SAVISQKPSRDICQRGTSLTIQCQVDSQVTMMFWYRQQPGQSLTLIATANQGSEATYESGFVIDKFPISRPNLTFSTLTVSNMSPEDSSIYLCSVEGASPHGYGYTFGSGTRLTVV.

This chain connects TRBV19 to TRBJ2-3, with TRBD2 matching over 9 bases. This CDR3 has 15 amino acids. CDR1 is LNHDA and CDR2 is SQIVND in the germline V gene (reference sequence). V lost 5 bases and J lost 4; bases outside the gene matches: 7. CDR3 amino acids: CASSLQVAGADTQYF. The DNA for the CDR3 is TGTGCCAGTAGTCTCCAGGTAGCGGGAGCAGATACGCAGTATTTT.

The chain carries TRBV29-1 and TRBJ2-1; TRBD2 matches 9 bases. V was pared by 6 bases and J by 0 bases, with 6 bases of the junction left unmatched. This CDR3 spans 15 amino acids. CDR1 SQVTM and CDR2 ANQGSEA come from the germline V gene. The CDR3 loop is CSVDFSGSSYNEQFF. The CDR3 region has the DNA TGCAGCGTAGACTTTAGCGGGAGCTCCTACAATGAGCAGTTCTTC.

CDR3 in DNA: TGTGCCAGCAGCGTATCCGGGACAGCCTATAATTCACCCCTCCACTTT. Protein product: CASSVSGTAYNSPLHF. The V gene is TRBV7-9, the J gene TRBJ1-6; 7 bases align to TRBD1. CDR3 length: 16 residues. The germline V gene encodes CDR1 SEHNR and CDR2 FQNEAQ (reference sequence). The J segment lost 2 bases and the V segment lost 5 bases, leaving 6 bases of the junction unmatched.

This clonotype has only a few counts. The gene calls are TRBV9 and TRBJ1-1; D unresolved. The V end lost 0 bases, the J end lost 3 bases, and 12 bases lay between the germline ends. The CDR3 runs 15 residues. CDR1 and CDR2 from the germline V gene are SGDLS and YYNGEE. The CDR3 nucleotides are TGTGCCAGCAGCGTAGGGGGAGGGCTTGACACTGAAGCTTTCTTT. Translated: CASSVGGGLDTEAFF.

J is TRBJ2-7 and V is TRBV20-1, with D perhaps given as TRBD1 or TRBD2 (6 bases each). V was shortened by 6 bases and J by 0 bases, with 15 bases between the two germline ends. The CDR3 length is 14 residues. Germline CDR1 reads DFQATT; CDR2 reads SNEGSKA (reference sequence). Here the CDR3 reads CSATRGGFSYEQYF. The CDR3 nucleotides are TGCAGTGCAACAAGAGGGGGGTTCTCCTACGAGCAGTACTTC.

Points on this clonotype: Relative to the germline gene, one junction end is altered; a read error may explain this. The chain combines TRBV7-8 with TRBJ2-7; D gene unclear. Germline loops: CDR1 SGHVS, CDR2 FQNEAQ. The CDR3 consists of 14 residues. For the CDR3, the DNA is TGTGCCGGCAGCTTGACCCGGGCCCGAGATACGCAGTACTTC. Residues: CAGSLTRARDTQYF.

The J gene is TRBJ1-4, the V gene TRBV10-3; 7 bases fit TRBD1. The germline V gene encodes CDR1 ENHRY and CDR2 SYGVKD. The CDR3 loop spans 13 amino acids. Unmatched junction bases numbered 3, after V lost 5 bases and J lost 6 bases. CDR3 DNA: TGTGCCATCAGTCGGGACAGAGATGAAAAACTGTTTTTT. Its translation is CAISRDRDEKLFF.

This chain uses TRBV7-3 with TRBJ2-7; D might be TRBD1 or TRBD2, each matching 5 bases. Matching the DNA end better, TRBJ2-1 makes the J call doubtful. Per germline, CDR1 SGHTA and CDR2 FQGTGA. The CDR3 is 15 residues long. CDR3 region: CASSLIPGTNNEQFF. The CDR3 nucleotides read TGTGCCAGCAGCTTAATCCCCGGGACGAACAATGAGCAGTTCTTC.

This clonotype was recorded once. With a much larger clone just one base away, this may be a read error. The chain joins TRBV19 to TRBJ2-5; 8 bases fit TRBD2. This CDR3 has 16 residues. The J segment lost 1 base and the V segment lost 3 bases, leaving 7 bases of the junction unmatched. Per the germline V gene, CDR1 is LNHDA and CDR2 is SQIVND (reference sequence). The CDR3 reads CASSMRAGGSQETQYF. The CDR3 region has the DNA TGTGCCAGTAGTATGCGTGCGGGAGGTTCCCAAGAGACCCAGTACTTC.

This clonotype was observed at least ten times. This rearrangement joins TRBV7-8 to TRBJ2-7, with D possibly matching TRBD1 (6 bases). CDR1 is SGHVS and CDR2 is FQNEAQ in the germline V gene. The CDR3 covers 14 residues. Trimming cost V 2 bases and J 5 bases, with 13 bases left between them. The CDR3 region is CASSLRPQGHEQYF. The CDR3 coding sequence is TGTGCCAGCAGCTTACGGCCACAGGGACACGAGCAGTACTTC.

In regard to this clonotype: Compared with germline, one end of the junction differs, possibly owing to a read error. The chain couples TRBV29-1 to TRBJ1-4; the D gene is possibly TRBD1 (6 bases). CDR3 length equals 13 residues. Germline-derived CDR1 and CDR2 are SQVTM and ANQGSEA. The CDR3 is CSAAGAGNERLFF. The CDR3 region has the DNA TGCAGCGCCGCAGGGGCGGGTAATGAAAGACTGTTTTTT.

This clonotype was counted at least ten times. CDR3 sequence: CASSGGLGTQETQYF. The CDR3 DNA reads as TGTGCCAGCAGCGGGGGGCTCGGAACTCAAGAGACCCAGTACTTC. The rearrangement joins TRBV9 to TRBJ2-5; D possibly corresponds to TRBD1 (6 bases). The V end was cut by 3 bases, the J end by 2 bases, with 14 bases between. The CDR3 has 15 residues. Germline V lookup: CDR1 SGDLS, CDR2 YYNGEE.

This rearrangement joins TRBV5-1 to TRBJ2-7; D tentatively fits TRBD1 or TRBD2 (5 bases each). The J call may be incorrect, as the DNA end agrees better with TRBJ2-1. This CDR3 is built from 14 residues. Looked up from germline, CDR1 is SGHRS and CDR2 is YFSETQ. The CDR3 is CASSSGTHGREQFF. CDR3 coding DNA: TGCGCCAGCAGCTCGGGGACGCACGGGCGTGAGCAGTTCTTC.

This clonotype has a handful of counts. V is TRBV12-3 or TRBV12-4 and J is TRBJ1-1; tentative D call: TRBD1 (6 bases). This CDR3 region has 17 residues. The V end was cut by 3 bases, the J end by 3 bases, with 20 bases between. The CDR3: CASSFQIRTGQHTEAFF. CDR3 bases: TGTGCCAGCAGTTTTCAAATACGGACGGGACAACACACTGAAGCTTTCTTT.

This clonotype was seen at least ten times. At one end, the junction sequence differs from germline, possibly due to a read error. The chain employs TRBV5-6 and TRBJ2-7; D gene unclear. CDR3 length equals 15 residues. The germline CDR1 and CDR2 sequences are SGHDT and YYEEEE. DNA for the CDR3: TGCGCCAGCAGCTTGGGTACGGGTGCGACCTACGAGCAGTACTTC. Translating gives CASSLGTGATYEQYF.

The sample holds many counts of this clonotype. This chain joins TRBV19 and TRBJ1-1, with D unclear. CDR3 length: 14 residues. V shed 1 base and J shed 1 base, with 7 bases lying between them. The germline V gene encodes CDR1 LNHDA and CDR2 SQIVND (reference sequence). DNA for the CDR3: TGTGCCAGTAGTATAGGGCACTCGAACACTGAAGCTTTCTTT. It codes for CASSIGHSNTEAFF.

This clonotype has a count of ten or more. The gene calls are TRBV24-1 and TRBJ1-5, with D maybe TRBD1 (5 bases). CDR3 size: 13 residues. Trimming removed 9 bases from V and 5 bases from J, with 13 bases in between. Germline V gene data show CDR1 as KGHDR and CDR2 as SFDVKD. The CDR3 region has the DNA TGTGCCACCGGAGGGGAGGCCCATCAGCCCCAGCATTTT. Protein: CATGGEAHQPQHF.

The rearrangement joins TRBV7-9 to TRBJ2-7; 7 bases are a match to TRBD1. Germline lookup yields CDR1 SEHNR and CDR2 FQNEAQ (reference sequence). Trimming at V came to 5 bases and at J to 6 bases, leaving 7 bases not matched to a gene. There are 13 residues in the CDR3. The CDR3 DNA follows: TGTGCCAGCAGCCTAAGATCAGGGGGCGAGCAGTACTTC. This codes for CASSLRSGGEQYF.

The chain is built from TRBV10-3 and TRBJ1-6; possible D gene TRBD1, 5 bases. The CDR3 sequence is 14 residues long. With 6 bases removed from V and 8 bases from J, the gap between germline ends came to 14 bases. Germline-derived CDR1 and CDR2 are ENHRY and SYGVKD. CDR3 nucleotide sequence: TGTGCCATCAGCCTCAGGGAAGCGGATTCACCCCTCCACTTT. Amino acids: CAISLREADSPLHF.